The rows below give T cell receptor beta chains drawn from one sample of a study of T cells in localized non-small cell lung cancer. TCRdb's table, derived via immunoSEQ multiplex PCR, lists solely in-frame clones and lacks some. The table includes about 27,000 clones, 75% to 90% detected once. Sequencing was performed on peripheral blood, taken before any cancer treatment. Receptors originate from a woman aged 35 to 69 with stage I lung adenocarcinoma. Each CDR3 is given without its conserved first and last residue. Each record gives: V gene, CDR3 length, CDR3 protein.

TRBV11-3,14,ASSSEGRRGDYGYT
TRBV7-9,14,ASSPHQGAGRDEQF
TRBV29-1,12,SVEEGKRYYGYT
TRBV7-6,15,ASSLAGTSGAFNEQF
TRBV9,12,ASSVGLAYNEQF
TRBV9,14,ASSVMAGVSSDTQY
TRBV27,11,ASSLAANYGYT
TRBV2,11,ASQRRGTEKLF
TRBV6-5,14,ASSYSRGVSGDTQY
TRBV7-8,11,ASSLTSNNEQF
TRBV7-9,13,ASSLAAVTNYGYT
TRBV7-9,10,ASSSPGNTIY
TRBV1,13,TSSPPQGGNSPLH
TRBV6-4,15,ASSDVPGRGSSYEQY
TRBV7-2,13,ASSPHIDSGNTIY
TRBV2,9,ASSAMDGYT
TRBV9,13,ASSAPTGGGEGYT
TRBV7-2,14,ASSLQRGTGLNGYT
TRBV15,12,ATTESGAADEQF
TRBV7-2,14,ASSLVIGRGPDTQY
TRBV7-3,11,ASSLTREETQY
TRBV6-5,9,ASSSQETQY
TRBV25-1,10,ASSEWGTEAF
TRBV6-5,13,ASRVGTGAYYEQY
TRBV6-6,10,ATKDNNYGYT
TRBV4-3,12,ASSQGGGRNTIY
TRBV2,13,ASKNGLAGKNEQF
TRBV10-3,11,AIRRREPDIQY
TRBV28,14,ASIRDRGFGANVLT
TRBV15,13,ATSREQPPYNEQF
TRBV2,14,ASSDGRLGNTGELF
TRBV7-8,14,ASSFNTAKYNSPLH
TRBV11-3,13,ASSLVTGAANEQF
TRBV9,14,ASSPRTGMGSGELF
TRBV5-6,13,ASSPLTASYNEQF
TRBV18,15,ASSPRGQGGVNTEAF
TRBV9,13,ASSPLARGDYGYT
TRBV29-1,10,SVTGGGGGYT